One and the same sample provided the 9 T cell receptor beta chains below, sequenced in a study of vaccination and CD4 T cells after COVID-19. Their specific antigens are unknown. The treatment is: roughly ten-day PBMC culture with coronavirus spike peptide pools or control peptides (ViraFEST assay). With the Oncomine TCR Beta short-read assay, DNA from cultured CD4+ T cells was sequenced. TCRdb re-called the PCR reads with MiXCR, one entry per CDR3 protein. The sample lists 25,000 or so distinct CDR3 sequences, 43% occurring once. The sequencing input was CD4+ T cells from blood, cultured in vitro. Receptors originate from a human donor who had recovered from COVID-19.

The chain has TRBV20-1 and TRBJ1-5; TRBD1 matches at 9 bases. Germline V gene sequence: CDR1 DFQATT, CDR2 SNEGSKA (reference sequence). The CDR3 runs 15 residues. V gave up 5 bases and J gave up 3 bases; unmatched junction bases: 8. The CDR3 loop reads CSAGRGQGFNQPQHF. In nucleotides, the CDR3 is TGCAGTGCTGGACGGGGACAGGGATTCAATCAGCCCCAGCATTTT.

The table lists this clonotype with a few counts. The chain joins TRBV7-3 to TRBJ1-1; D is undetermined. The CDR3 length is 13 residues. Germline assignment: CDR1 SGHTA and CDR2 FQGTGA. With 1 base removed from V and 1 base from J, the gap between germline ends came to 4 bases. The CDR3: CASSLIRNTEAFF. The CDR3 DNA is TGTGCCAGCAGCTTAATCCGGAACACTGAAGCTTTCTTT.

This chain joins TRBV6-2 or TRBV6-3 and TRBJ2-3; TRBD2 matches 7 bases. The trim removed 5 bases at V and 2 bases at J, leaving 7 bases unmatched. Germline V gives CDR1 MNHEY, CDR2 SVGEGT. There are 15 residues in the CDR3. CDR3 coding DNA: TGTGCCAGCAGTCAAGCCGGGACTACCACAGATACGCAGTATTTT. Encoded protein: CASSQAGTTTDTQYF.

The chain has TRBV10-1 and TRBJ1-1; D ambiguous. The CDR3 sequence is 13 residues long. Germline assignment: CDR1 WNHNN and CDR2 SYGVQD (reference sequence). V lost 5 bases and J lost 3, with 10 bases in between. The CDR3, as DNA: TGCGCCAGCAGTCAACAGAGGGACACTGAAGCTTTCTTT. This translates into CASSQQRDTEAFF.

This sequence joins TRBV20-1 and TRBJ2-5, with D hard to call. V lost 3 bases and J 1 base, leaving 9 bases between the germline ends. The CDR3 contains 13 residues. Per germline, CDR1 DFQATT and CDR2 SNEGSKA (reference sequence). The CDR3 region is CSARRGFQETQYF. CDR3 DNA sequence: TGCAGTGCTAGGCGCGGTTTCCAAGAGACCCAGTACTTC.

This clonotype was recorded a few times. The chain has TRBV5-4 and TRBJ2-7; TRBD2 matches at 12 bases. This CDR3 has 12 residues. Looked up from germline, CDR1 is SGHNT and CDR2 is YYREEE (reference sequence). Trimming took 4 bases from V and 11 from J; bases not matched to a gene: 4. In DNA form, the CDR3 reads TGTGCCAGCAGCGTGACTAGCGGGAGCAAGTACTTC. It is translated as CASSVTSGSKYF.

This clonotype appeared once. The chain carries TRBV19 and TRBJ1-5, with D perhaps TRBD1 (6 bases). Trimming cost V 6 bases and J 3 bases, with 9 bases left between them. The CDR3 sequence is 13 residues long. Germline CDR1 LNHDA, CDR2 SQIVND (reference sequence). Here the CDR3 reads CASRDSPNQPQHF. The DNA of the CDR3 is TGTGCCAGTAGGGACAGCCCCAATCAGCCCCAGCATTTT.

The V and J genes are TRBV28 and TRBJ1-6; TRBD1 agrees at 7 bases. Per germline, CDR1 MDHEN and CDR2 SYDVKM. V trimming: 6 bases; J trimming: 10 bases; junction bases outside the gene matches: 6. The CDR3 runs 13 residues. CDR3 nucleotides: TGTGCCAGCAGAGACAGGGAATTATCACCCCTCCACTTT. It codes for CASRDRELSPLHF.

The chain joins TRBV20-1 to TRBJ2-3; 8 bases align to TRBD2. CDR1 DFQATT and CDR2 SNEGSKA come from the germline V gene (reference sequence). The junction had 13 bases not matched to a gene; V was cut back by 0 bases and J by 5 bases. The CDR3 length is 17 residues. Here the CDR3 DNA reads TGCAGTGCTAGAGAGGTCATAGCGGGACGGAGGGTAGATACGCAGTATTTT. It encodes CSAREVIAGRRVDTQYF.